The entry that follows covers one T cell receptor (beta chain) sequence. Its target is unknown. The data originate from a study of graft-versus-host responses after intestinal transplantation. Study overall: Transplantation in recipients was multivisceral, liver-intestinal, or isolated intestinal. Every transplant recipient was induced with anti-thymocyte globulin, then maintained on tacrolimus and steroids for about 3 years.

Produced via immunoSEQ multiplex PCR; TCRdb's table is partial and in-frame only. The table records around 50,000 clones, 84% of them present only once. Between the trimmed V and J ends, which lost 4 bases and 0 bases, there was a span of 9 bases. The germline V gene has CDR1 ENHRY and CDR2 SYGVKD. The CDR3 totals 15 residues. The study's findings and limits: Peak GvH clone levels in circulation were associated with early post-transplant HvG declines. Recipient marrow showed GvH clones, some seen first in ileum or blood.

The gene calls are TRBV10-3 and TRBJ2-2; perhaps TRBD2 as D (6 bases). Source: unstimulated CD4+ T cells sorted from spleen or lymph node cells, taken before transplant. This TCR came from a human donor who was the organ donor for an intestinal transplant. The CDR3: CAISVGGSNTGELFF. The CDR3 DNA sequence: TGTGCCATCAGTGTCGGGGGATCGAACACCGGGGAGCTGTTTTTT.